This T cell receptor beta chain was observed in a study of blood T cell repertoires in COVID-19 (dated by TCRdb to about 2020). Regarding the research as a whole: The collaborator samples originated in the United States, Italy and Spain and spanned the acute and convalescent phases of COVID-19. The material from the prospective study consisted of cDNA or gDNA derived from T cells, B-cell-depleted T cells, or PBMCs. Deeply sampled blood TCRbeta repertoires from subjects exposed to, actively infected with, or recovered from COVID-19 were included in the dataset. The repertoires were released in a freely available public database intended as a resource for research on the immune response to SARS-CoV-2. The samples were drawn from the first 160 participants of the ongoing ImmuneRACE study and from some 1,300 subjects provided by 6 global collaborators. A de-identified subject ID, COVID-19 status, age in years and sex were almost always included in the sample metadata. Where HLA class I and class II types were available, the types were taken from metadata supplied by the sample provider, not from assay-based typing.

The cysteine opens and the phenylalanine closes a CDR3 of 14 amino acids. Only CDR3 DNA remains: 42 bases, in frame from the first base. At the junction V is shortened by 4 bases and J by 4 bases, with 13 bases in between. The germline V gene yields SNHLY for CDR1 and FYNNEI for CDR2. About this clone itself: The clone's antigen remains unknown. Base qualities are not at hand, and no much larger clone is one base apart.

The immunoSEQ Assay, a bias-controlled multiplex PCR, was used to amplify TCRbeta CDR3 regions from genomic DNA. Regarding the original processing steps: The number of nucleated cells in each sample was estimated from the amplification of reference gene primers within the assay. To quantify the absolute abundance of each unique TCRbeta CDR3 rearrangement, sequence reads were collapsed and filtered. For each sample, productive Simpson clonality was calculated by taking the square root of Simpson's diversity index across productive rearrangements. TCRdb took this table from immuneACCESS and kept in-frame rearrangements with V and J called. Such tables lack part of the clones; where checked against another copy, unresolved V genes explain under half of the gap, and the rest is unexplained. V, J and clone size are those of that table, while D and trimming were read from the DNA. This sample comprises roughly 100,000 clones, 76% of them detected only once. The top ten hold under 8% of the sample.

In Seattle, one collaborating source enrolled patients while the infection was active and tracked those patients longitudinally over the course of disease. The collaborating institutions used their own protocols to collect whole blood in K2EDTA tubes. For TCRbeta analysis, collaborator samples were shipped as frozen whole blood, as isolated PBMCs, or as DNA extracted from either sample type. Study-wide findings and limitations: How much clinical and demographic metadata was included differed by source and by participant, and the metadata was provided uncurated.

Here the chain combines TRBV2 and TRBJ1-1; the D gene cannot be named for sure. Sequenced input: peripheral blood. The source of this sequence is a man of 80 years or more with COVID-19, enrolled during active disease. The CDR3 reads CASSGRELVTEAFF. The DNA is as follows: TGTGCCAGCAGTGGACGGGAACTTGTCACTGAAGCTTTCTTT.